The rows below give T cell receptor beta chains drawn from one sample of a study of blood T cell repertoires in COVID-19. TCRdb's copy holds only in-frame clones and misses some; the assay was immunoSEQ multiplex PCR. The table includes about 230,000 clones, about 84% detected once. The sequenced sample was peripheral blood. All receptors come from a woman older than 75 with acute or convalescent COVID-19. CDR3s include the opening cysteine and the closing phenylalanine or tryptophan. The D gene is left open where the match is weak. Clone size, where shown, is once, few, many, or a class for clones that have expanded.

.,TRBJ2-2,TRBD1,TRBV24-1,TGTGCCACCAGTGGCTTCGGGACAGCGAACACCGGGGAGCTGTTTTTT,CATSGFGTANTGELFF
once,TRBJ2-7,.,TRBV5-4,TGTGCCAGCAGCTTCGGGCAGGGTCCCTACGAGCAGTACTTC,CASSFGQGPYEQYF
.,TRBJ2-1,TRBD2,TRBV10-3,TGTGCCATCACCCCTAGCGGGAGAACCAATGAGCAGTTCTTC,CAITPSGRTNEQFF
.,TRBJ2-7,.,TRBV6-1,TGTGCCAGCAGTGAGCTAGGGGGATCAGACGAGCAGTACTTC,CASSELGGSDEQYF
once,TRBJ2-7,TRBD1,TRBV14,TGTGCCAGCAGCCAAGCTCCGGGACAGGAGTCGAGTCACGAGCAGTACTTC,CASSQAPGQESSHEQYF
.,TRBJ1-3,.,TRBV6-1,TGTGCCAGCAGTGAAGCGGCGGGACGGAGCTCTGGAAACACCATATATTTT,CASSEAAGRSSGNTIYF
.,TRBJ2-6,.,TRBV5-1,TGCGCCAGCAGCTTGACAGGCTCTGGGGCCAACGTCCTGACTTTC,CASSLTGSGANVLTF
.,TRBJ2-4,.,TRBV12-3/TRBV12-4,TGTGCCAGCAGTTTCTTCAGGGACATTCAGTACTTC,CASSFFRDIQYF
.,TRBJ1-3,TRBD1,TRBV18,TGTGCCAGCTCACCCTCCGGGACAGGGGGAGACACCATATATTTT,CASSPSGTGGDTIYF
.,TRBJ2-7,.,TRBV5-1,TGCGCCAGCAGGAGCCAGGGAATAACCTACGAGCAGTACTTC,CASRSQGITYEQYF
.,TRBJ2-7,.,TRBV6-5,TGTGCCAGCCAGGACTATATGCCGCCCTACGAGCAGTACTTC,CASQDYMPPYEQYF